The 32 T cell receptor beta chains reported below all come from one sample, sequenced in a study of beta chain features in type 1 diabetes. All of the isolated RNA was reverse transcribed, so expressed TCRB transcripts were sequenced. Method: immunoSEQ multiplex PCR; TCRdb's copy keeps in-frame clones and lacks some. The data contain 350,000 to 450,000 clones, over 11% of them singletons. What was sequenced was naive CD4+ T cells from blood. The source of these receptors is a man aged 25-40 years in good health.

This clone has just a few counts. The chain recombines TRBV14 with TRBJ2-1; 9 nucleotides align to TRBD2. The V and J ends lost 4 bases and 14 bases, in that order; junction bases with no gene match: 12. The germline V gene has CDR1 SGHDN and CDR2 FVKESK. The CDR3 sequence is 14 residues long. CDR3 residues: CASSPVTAGGPEFF. The CDR3 DNA sequence: TGTGCCAGCAGCCCAGTTACGGCGGGAGGGCCCGAGTTCTTC.

This clone was seen a handful of times. The rearrangement joins TRBV4-3 to TRBJ1-6; D unresolved. Germline V gene lookup returns CDR1 LGHNA and CDR2 YSLEER. Between the trimmed V and J ends, which lost 4 bases and 7 bases, there was a span of 17 bases. The CDR3 consists of 16 residues. The CDR3 nucleotides are TGCGCCAGCAGCCCTCGGGTCACAATAACCAATTCACCCCTCCACTTT. Its protein is CASSPRVTITNSPLHF.

This clone was counted a few times. The chain employs TRBV2 and TRBJ2-7, with D maybe TRBD1 (6 bases). Germline CDR1 reads SNHLY; CDR2 reads FYNNEI. CDR3 length equals 14 residues. The CDR3 sequence is CASSEFSSRTVRAV. As DNA, the CDR3 is TGTGCCAGCAGTGAATTTAGTTCGAGGACAGTTAGGGCGGTC.

V and J are TRBV9 and TRBJ2-2, with a weak D call TRBD2 (5 bases). The V gene lost 4 bases and the J gene lost 4 bases, with 17 bases spanning the gap. CDR1 is SGDLS, CDR2 YYNGEE, per germline. This CDR3 spans 16 amino acids. This chain's CDR3 is CASSPLSGGATGELFF. The CDR3 DNA sequence: TGTGCCAGCAGCCCCCTGAGTGGAGGCGCCACCGGGGAGCTGTTTTTT. The full variable domain, its missing parts supplied by reference TRBV9 and TRBJ2-2, is DSGVTQTPKHLITATGQRVTLRCSPRSGDLSVYWYQQSLDQGLQFLIQYYNGEERAKGNILERFSAQQFPDLHSELNLSSLELGDSALYFCASSPLSGGATGELFFGEGSRLTVL.

Here the CDR3 DNA reads TGTGCCAGTAGTTTATACCCCTTTCGATCAGGGGGCGTCGAGCAGTACTTC. This codes for CASSLYPFRSGGVEQYF. The chain links TRBV19 to TRBJ2-7, with TRBD1 matching 8 bases. Germline CDR1 LNHDA, CDR2 SQIVND (reference sequence). The CDR3 extends over 17 amino acids. The V and J ends lost 5 bases and 6 bases, in that order; junction bases with no gene match: 18.

The CDR3 nucleotides are TGTGCCAGCAGTCTCCGGGACAGGGATAACTCTGGGGCCAACGTCCTGACTTTC. Translated: CASSLRDRDNSGANVLTF. The gene calls are TRBV7-9 and TRBJ2-6, with TRBD1 matching 9 bases. The V and J ends lost 6 bases and 0 bases, in that order; junction bases with no gene match: 9. CDR3 size: 18 residues. Germline V gene sequence: CDR1 SEHNR, CDR2 FQNEAQ (reference sequence).

V usage is TRBV9 and J usage is TRBJ2-2; D is possibly TRBD2 (6 bases). V gave up 10 bases and J gave up 0 bases, with 19 bases separating them. CDR1 and CDR2 from the germline V gene are SGDLS and YYNGEE. The CDR3 extends over 16 amino acids. CDR3 DNA sequence: TGTGCCTCTTCATCTGGCGGGACCGCGAACACCGGGGAGCTGTTTTTT. Residues: CASSSGGTANTGELFF.

This clone was seen more than once but under ten times. At the DNA level, this CDR3 is encoded by other sequences in the same sample as well. The rearrangement links TRBV7-2 to TRBJ2-1; a weak D match, TRBD2 (6 bases). The CDR3 totals 15 residues. V was cut by 5 bases and J by 0 bases, with 11 bases left in between. Germline V gives CDR1 SGHTA, CDR2 FQGNSA. As DNA, the CDR3 is TGTGCCAGCAGCCTTTCCGGGGGCTCCTACAATGAGCAGTTCTTC. It codes for CASSLSGGSYNEQFF.

The rearrangement joins TRBV19 to TRBJ2-5; TRBD1 agrees at 7 bases. The CDR3 totals 14 residues. Germline V gene lookup returns CDR1 LNHDA and CDR2 SQIVND (reference sequence). Trimming took 3 bases from V and 5 from J; bases not matched to a gene: 6. The CDR3 loop is CASSIRDSRETQYF. For the CDR3, the DNA is TGTGCCAGTAGTATCCGGGACAGCCGGGAGACCCAGTACTTC.

J is TRBJ1-2 and V is TRBV7-9; no definite D call. Looked up from germline, CDR1 is SEHNR and CDR2 is FQNEAQ (reference sequence). The CDR3 extends over 14 amino acids. Trimming left V 3 bases short and J 1 base short, with 9 bases between. The CDR3: CASSFSEVNYGYTF. CDR3 sequence (DNA): TGTGCCAGCAGCTTTTCAGAAGTTAACTATGGCTACACCTTC.

This chain uses TRBV11-3 with TRBJ2-1; possibly TRBD1 for D (6 bases). Germline CDR1 and CDR2: SGHNT and YENEEA. This CDR3 is 14 amino acids long. V lost 5 bases and J lost 1, with 9 bases in between. CDR3 region: CASSRGQSYNEQFF. CDR3 coding DNA: TGTGCCAGCAGCCGAGGACAGTCCTACAATGAGCAGTTCTTC.

This clone has a handful of counts. V usage is TRBV19 and J usage is TRBJ2-1; D gene uncertain. This CDR3 has 13 amino acids. Deletions cut 4 bases from V and 7 bases from J, with 11 bases between. Germline CDR1 LNHDA, CDR2 SQIVND (reference sequence). This CDR3 reads CASSKTLLNEQFF. CDR3 DNA: TGTGCCAGTAGTAAAACGCTCTTGAATGAGCAGTTCTTC. The variable domain in full, with the rest retrieved from reference TRBV19 and TRBJ2-1, is DGGITQSPKYLFRKEGQNVTLSCEQNLNHDAMYWYRQDPGQGLRLIYYSQIVNDFQKGDIAEGYSVSREKKESFPLTVTSAQKNPTAFYLCASSKTLLNEQFFGPGTRLTVL.

This clone was detected only a few times. This chain uses TRBV5-1 with TRBJ2-7, with 8 bases lining up with TRBD2. Trimming cost V 3 bases and J 2 bases; bases outside gene matches: 4. The CDR3 covers 14 residues. Per the germline V gene, CDR1 is SGHRS and CDR2 is YFSETQ. CDR3: CASSWRGAAYEQYF. In nucleotides, the CDR3 is TGCGCCAGCAGCTGGCGGGGGGCGGCCTACGAGCAGTACTTC.

This clone was seen only a few times. The gene calls are TRBV7-9 and TRBJ2-2, with D maybe TRBD1 (5 bases). The ends were cut back, 1 base at V and 2 bases at J, with 8 bases in the middle. The CDR3 extends over 15 amino acids. Germline V gene data show CDR1 as SEHNR and CDR2 as FQNEAQ (reference sequence). The CDR3 DNA reads TGTGCCAGCAGCTTAGTCAGGGCTAACACCGGGGAGCTGTTTTTT. This translates into CASSLVRANTGELFF. Based on the CDR3 plus reference TRBV7-9 and TRBJ2-2, the full variable domain is DTGVSQNPRHKITKRGQNVTFRCDPISEHNRLYWYRQTLGQGPEFLTYFQNEAQLEKSRLLSDRFSAERPKGSFSTLEIQRTEQGDSAMYLCASSLVRANTGELFFGEGSRLTVL.

The chain recombines TRBV5-4 with TRBJ2-1; TRBD2 aligns across 8 bases. Germline loops: CDR1 SGHNT, CDR2 YYREEE (reference sequence). The CDR3 runs 13 residues. V dropped 0 bases and J dropped 9; count of bases not matched to a gene: 2. The CDR3 region has the DNA TGTGCCAGCAGCTTGGCGGGGGGGCTTGAGCAGTTCTTC. It translates to CASSLAGGLEQFF. The full variable domain, in which reference TRBV5-4 and TRBJ2-1 provide the parts outside the CDR3, is ETGVTQSPTHLIKTRGQQVTLRCSSQSGHNTVSWYQQALGQGPQFIFQYYREEENGRGNFPPRFSGLQFPNYSSELNVNALELDDSALYLCASSLAGGLEQFFGPGTRLTVL.

The chain is built from TRBV7-9 and TRBJ1-1; a possible D gene is TRBD1 (5 bases). Germline CDR1 is SEHNR and CDR2 is FQNEAQ (reference sequence). The CDR3 is 13 amino acids. V was shortened by 4 bases and J by 3 bases, with 9 bases between the two germline ends. CDR3 amino acids: CASSSGTYTEAFF. CDR3 nucleotides: TGTGCCAGCAGCTCCGGGACTTACACTGAAGCTTTCTTT.

This chain connects TRBV11-2 to TRBJ2-1; D is undetermined. The CDR3 sequence is 12 residues long. V lost 5 bases and J 4 bases, leaving 6 bases between the germline ends. The V gene's germline CDR1 is SGHAT and CDR2 FQNNGV. In DNA form, the CDR3 reads TGTGCCAGCAGCCACAGTTACAATGAGCAGTTCTTC. Its protein product is CASSHSYNEQFF. Variable domain in full (rest from reference TRBV11-2 and TRBJ2-1): EAGVAQSPRYKIIEKRQSVAFWCNPISGHATLYWYQQILGQGPKLLIQFQNNGVVDDSQLPKDRFSAERLKGVDSTLKIQPAKLEDSAVYLCASSHSYNEQFFGPGTRLTVL.

This clone was observed a handful of times. The chain joins TRBV7-2 to TRBJ2-1; TRBD2 matches at 9 bases. V lost 4 bases to trimming and J lost 3 bases; unmatched junction nucleotides: 7. The CDR3 has 16 residues. From germline, CDR1 is SGHTA and CDR2 FQGNSA. The DNA for the CDR3 is TGTGCCAGCAGCTCCCATAGCGGGAGCGGCTACAATGAGCAGTTCTTC. Translating gives CASSSHSGSGYNEQFF.

This chain connects TRBV4-2 to TRBJ2-2; D gene ambiguous. The CDR3 spans 11 residues. Per germline, CDR1 LGHNA and CDR2 YNFKEQ. V was trimmed by 3 bases and J by 9 bases, leaving 5 bases between them. CDR3 protein: CASSHGRELFF. The CDR3 nucleotides read TGTGCCAGCAGCCACGGGCGGGAGCTGTTTTTT.

This clone turned up a few times. The chain has TRBV30 and TRBJ1-1; the D is unclear. The CDR3 totals 14 residues. The V gene lost 0 bases and the J gene lost 5 bases, with 13 bases spanning the gap. Germline V gives CDR1 GTSNPN, CDR2 SVGIG (reference sequence). The CDR3 loop reads CAWSVKAERTEAFF. The CDR3 nucleotides are TGTGCCTGGAGTGTAAAGGCAGAAAGAACTGAAGCTTTCTTT.

In its sample, this clone was seen a few times. This chain uses TRBV19 with TRBJ2-7, with 9 bases identical to TRBD1. Unmatched junction bases numbered 8, after V lost 5 bases and J lost 3 bases. The CDR3 consists of 15 residues. CDR1 and CDR2 (germline): LNHDA, SQIVND (reference sequence). The CDR3 loop is CASSWTGAIDYEQYF. The DNA of the CDR3 is TGTGCCAGTAGTTGGACAGGGGCCATAGACTACGAGCAGTACTTC.

This clone turned up a few times. The rearrangement joins TRBV7-2 to TRBJ2-5; 7 nucleotides agree with TRBD2. The germline CDR1 and CDR2 sequences are SGHTA and FQGNSA. With V trimmed by 1 base and J by 3 bases, 2 bases remained unmatched. There are 14 residues in the CDR3. CDR3 coding DNA: TGTGCCAGCAGCTTAGTTGGGAGGGAAGAGACCCAGTACTTC. Its protein product is CASSLVGREETQYF.

This clone was found a few times. V gene TRBV7-6 combines with J gene TRBJ2-1; D is unclear. With 0 bases removed from V and 6 bases from J, the gap between germline ends came to 21 bases. The CDR3 is 18 residues long. Per germline, CDR1 SGHVS and CDR2 FNYEAQ. In DNA, the CDR3 is TGTGCCAGCAGCTTAGCGCCACCCCAGTCCCTAAACTTCAATGAGCAGTTCTTC. It translates to CASSLAPPQSLNFNEQFF.

In DNA form, the CDR3 reads TGTGCCAGCATCGGAGACCGGGCCAACGAGCAGTACTTC. It encodes CASIGDRANEQYF. This chain connects TRBV5-6 to TRBJ2-7; D remains ambiguous. The CDR3 is made up of 13 amino acids. Looked up from germline, CDR1 is SGHDT and CDR2 is YYEEEE. V lost 6 bases and J lost 5, with 15 bases in between.

This clone was counted only a few times. The CDR3 region has the DNA TGTGCCAGCAGTAGGTACACCGGGACCTCCTACGAGCAGTACGTC. This gives the protein CASSRYTGTSYEQYV. The V and J genes are TRBV6-5 and TRBJ2-7; D is tentatively TRBD1 or TRBD2 (5 bases each). Trimming took 5 bases from V and 0 from J, leaving 14 bases between them. This CDR3 is built from 15 residues. Germline lookup yields CDR1 MNHEY and CDR2 SVGAGI.

V usage is TRBV29-1 and J usage is TRBJ1-1, with 7 bases lining up with TRBD1. Germline trimming cut 3 bases from V and 3 bases from J; bases unmatched to any gene: 4. This CDR3 spans 13 amino acids. Looked up from germline, CDR1 is SQVTM and CDR2 is ANQGSEA. Here the CDR3 reads CSVERQGDTEAFF. DNA of the CDR3: TGCAGCGTTGAGAGACAGGGAGACACTGAAGCTTTCTTT.

V usage is TRBV11-2 and J usage is TRBJ2-1; 8 bases align to TRBD1. Trimming took 6 bases from V and 4 from J; bases not matched to a gene: 8. This CDR3 region has 15 residues. Germline CDR1 and CDR2: SGHAT and FQNNGV. This CDR3 is CASRETGVLYNEQFF. DNA for the CDR3: TGTGCCAGCAGGGAGACAGGGGTTCTATACAATGAGCAGTTCTTC. Drawing the rest from reference TRBV11-2 and TRBJ2-1, the complete variable domain is EAGVAQSPRYKIIEKRQSVAFWCNPISGHATLYWYQQILGQGPKLLIQFQNNGVVDDSQLPKDRFSAERLKGVDSTLKIQPAKLEDSAVYLCASRETGVLYNEQFFGPGTRLTVL.

The chain has TRBV10-2 and TRBJ2-1; 13 bases align to TRBD2. Germline CDR1 reads WSHSY; CDR2 reads SAAADI. The trim removed 5 bases at V and 3 bases at J, leaving 4 bases unmatched. The CDR3 is 16 amino acids. The CDR3 reads CASSPGLAGDYNEQFF. DNA of the CDR3: TGCGCCAGCAGTCCCGGACTAGCGGGAGACTACAATGAGCAGTTCTTC.

V gene TRBV9 combines with J gene TRBJ2-4; no reliable D call. The CDR3 covers 13 residues. The germline V gene encodes CDR1 SGDLS and CDR2 YYNGEE. V lost 0 bases and J 9 bases, leaving 10 bases between the germline ends. CDR3 sequence (DNA): TGTGCCAGCAGCGTAGGAGGAGAGAGCATTCAGTACTTC. It encodes CASSVGGESIQYF.

This clone was observed a few times. The chain recombines TRBV7-6 with TRBJ2-5; no reliable D call. Germline V gene data show CDR1 as SGHVS and CDR2 as FNYEAQ. The V and J ends lost 5 bases and 1 base respectively, with 8 bases between them. This CDR3 spans 13 amino acids. In DNA form, the CDR3 reads TGTGCCAGCAGCGACTGGGTCCAAGAGACCCAGTACTTC. It codes for CASSDWVQETQYF.

This clone turned up a few times. The chain joins TRBV27 to TRBJ2-7; D might be TRBD1 (6 bases). The CDR3 loop spans 12 amino acids. Trimming took 6 bases from V and 4 from J, leaving 10 bases between them. The germline V gene has CDR1 MNHEY and CDR2 SMNVEV (reference sequence). The CDR3 bases are TGTGCCAGCAGAGGGACACGGTACGAGCAGTACGTC. This encodes CASRGTRYEQYV.

This clone has a handful of counts. The chain uses TRBV7-2 and TRBJ2-1; 11 bases map to TRBD2. The germline CDR1 and CDR2 sequences are SGHTA and FQGNSA. There are 15 residues in the CDR3. V dropped 0 bases and J dropped 7; count of bases not matched to a gene: 2. CDR3 sequence: CASSLASGGANEQFF. The DNA of the CDR3 is TGTGCCAGCAGCTTAGCTAGCGGGGGGGCAAATGAGCAGTTCTTC.